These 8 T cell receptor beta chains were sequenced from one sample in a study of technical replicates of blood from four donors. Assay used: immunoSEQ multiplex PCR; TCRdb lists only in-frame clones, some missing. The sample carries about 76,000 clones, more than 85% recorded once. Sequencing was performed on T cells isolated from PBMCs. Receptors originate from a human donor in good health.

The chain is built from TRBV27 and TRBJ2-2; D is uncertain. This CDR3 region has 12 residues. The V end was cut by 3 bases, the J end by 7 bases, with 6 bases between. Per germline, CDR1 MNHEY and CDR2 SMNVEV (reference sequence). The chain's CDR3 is CASSFFLGELFF. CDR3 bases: TGTGCCAGCAGTTTTTTTCTCGGGGAGCTGTTTTTT.

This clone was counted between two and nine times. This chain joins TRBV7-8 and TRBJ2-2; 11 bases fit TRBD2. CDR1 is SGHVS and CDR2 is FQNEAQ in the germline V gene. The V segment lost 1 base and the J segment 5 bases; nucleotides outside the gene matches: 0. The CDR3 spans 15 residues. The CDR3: CASSLGTSGTGELFF. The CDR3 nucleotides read TGTGCCAGCAGCTTAGGGACTAGCGGGACCGGGGAGCTGTTTTTT.

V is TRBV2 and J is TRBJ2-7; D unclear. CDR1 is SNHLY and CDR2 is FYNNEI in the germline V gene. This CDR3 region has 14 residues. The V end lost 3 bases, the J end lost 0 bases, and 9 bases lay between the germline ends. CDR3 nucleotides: TGTGCCAGCAGTGACAGTATTAACTCCTACGAGCAGTACTTC. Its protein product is CASSDSINSYEQYF.

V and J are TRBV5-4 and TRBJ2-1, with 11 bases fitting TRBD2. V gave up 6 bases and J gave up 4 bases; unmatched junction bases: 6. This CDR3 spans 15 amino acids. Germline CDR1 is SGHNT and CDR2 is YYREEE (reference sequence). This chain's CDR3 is CASTATSGDYNEQFF. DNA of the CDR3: TGTGCCAGCACCGCGACTAGCGGGGATTACAATGAGCAGTTCTTC.

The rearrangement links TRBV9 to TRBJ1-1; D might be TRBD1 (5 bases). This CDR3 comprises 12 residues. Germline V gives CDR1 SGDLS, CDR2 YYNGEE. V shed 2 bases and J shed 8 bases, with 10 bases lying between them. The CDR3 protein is CASSVPGSEAFF. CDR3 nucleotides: TGTGCCAGCAGCGTCCCAGGGTCGGAAGCTTTCTTT.

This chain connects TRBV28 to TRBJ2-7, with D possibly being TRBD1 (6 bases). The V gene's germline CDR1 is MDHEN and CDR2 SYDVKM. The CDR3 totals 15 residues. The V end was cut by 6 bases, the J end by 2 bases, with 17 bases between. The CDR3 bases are TGTGCCAGCAGCCTCCCGACAGGTAAAACCTACGAGCAGTACTTC. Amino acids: CASSLPTGKTYEQYF.

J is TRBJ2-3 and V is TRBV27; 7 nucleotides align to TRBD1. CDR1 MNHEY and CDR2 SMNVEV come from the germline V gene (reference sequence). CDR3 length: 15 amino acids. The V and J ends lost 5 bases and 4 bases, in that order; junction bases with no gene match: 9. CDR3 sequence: CASSPDRVGADTQYF. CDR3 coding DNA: TGTGCCAGCAGTCCCGACAGGGTCGGAGCAGATACGCAGTATTTT.

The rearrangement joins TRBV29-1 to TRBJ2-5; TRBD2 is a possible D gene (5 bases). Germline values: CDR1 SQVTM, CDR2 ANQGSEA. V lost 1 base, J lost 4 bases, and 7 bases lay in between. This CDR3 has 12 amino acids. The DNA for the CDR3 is TGCAGCGTTGAAGGGGAGAGAGAGACCCAGTACTTC. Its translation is CSVEGERETQYF.